These T cell receptor beta chains were read from a single sample in a study of blood T cell repertoires in COVID-19. Sequencing was performed with immunoSEQ multiplex PCR; in TCRdb, only in-frame clones are kept and a portion is missing. The data show 120,000 or so clones, with over 70% seen just once and 3.8% held by the top ten. The sample consisted of peripheral blood. These receptors were taken from a woman aged 50 to 60 with acute or convalescent COVID-19. CDR3s include the opening cysteine and the closing phenylalanine or tryptophan. Each record gives: J gene, D gene, clone size, V gene, CDR3 protein, CDR3 DNA. D genes are given only for firm matches. Expanded clones get a size class; other rows say once, few or many, or leave the size out.

J: TRBJ2-5
D: .
size: .
V: TRBV5-1
CDR3: CASSRQDRETQYF
DNA: TGCGCCAGCAGCCGACAGGATCGCGAGACCCAGTACTTC

J: TRBJ1-5
D: .
size: .
V: TRBV11-2
CDR3: CASSLLWNQPQHF
DNA: TGTGCCAGCAGCCTACTTTGGAATCAGCCCCAGCATTTT

J: TRBJ2-1
D: TRBD2
size: .
V: TRBV20-1
CDR3: CSASPSGRAFDEQFF
DNA: TGCAGTGCTAGTCCCAGCGGGAGGGCCTTTGATGAGCAGTTCTTC

J: TRBJ2-2
D: TRBD2
size: .
V: TRBV3-1/TRBV3-2
CDR3: CASSQGLAGSLGELFF
DNA: TGTGCCAGCAGCCAAGGACTAGCGGGGTCTTTGGGGGAGCTGTTTTTT

J: TRBJ2-1
D: .
size: .
V: TRBV27
CDR3: CASSLYRGGSYNEQFF
DNA: TGTGCCAGCAGTTTATACCGCGGTGGCTCCTACAATGAGCAGTTCTTC

J: TRBJ1-1
D: .
size: once
V: TRBV18
CDR3: CASRDWNTEAFF
DNA: TGTGCCAGTAGGGACTGGAACACTGAAGCTTTCTTT

J: TRBJ2-7
D: TRBD1
size: .
V: TRBV11-1
CDR3: CASSLGRTGSYEQYF
DNA: TGTGCCAGCAGCTTGGGGCGGACAGGGTCCTACGAGCAGTACTTC

J: TRBJ1-5
D: .
size: .
V: TRBV30
CDR3: CAWSAGEIRNQPQHF
DNA: TGTGCCTGGAGTGCGGGGGAAATTCGCAATCAGCCCCAGCATTTT

J: TRBJ1-1
D: .
size: .
V: TRBV5-4
CDR3: CASSPDGGEAFF
DNA: TGTGCCAGCAGCCCCGACGGGGGTGAAGCTTTCTTT

J: TRBJ2-3
D: .
size: .
V: TRBV3-1/TRBV3-2
CDR3: CASSQSSGPLDTQYF
DNA: TGTGCCAGCAGCCAATCCTCTGGGCCCTTAGATACGCAGTATTTT

J: TRBJ2-1
D: .
size: .
V: TRBV3-1/TRBV3-2
CDR3: CASSVLARNYNEQFF
DNA: TGTGCCAGCAGCGTCCTAGCGCGAAACTACAATGAGCAGTTCTTC

J: TRBJ2-7
D: TRBD2
size: .
V: TRBV2
CDR3: CASPPVAGQNKIYEQYF
DNA: TGTGCCAGCCCCCCGGTAGCGGGACAAAACAAGATCTACGAGCAGTACTTC

J: TRBJ1-1
D: TRBD1
size: .
V: TRBV13
CDR3: CASSLEQGLAFF
DNA: TGTGCCAGCAGCTTAGAACAGGGGTTGGCTTTCTTT

J: TRBJ2-3
D: TRBD2
size: .
V: TRBV5-4
CDR3: CASKRLAGAGTDTQYF
DNA: TGTGCCAGTAAACGATTAGCGGGAGCCGGCACAGATACGCAGTATTTT

J: TRBJ1-1
D: .
size: .
V: TRBV10-3
CDR3: CAIRLGGNTEAFF
DNA: TGTGCCATCAGGCTGGGGGGGAACACTGAAGCTTTCTTT

J: TRBJ1-6
D: .
size: .
V: TRBV6-5
CDR3: CASSSLRGAFAPLHF
DNA: TGTGCCAGCAGTTCCCTCCGAGGCGCTTTTGCACCCCTCCACTTT

J: TRBJ2-3
D: TRBD2
size: .
V: TRBV7-9
CDR3: CASSLGWGTSGRYTDTQYF
DNA: TGTGCCAGCAGCTTAGGATGGGGGACTAGCGGGCGGTACACAGATACGCAGTATTTT

J: TRBJ1-2
D: TRBD1
size: .
V: TRBV4-2
CDR3: CASSQADRDVYGYTF
DNA: TGTGCCAGCAGCCAAGCGGACAGGGACGTCTATGGCTACACCTTC

J: TRBJ2-3
D: TRBD2
size: .
V: TRBV24-1
CDR3: CATSDSSGGTDTQYF
DNA: TGTGCCACCAGTGATTCTAGCGGGGGCACAGATACGCAGTATTTT

J: TRBJ1-1
D: .
size: few
V: TRBV7-9
CDR3: CASSWPQGMNTEAFF
DNA: TGTGCCAGCAGCTGGCCTCAGGGGATGAACACTGAAGCTTTCTTT

J: TRBJ1-2
D: TRBD1
size: .
V: TRBV5-5
CDR3: CASSRILTGGNYGYTF
DNA: TGTGCCAGCAGCCGAATACTTACAGGGGGCAACTATGGCTACACCTTC

J: TRBJ2-1
D: TRBD2
size: .
V: TRBV27
CDR3: CASGLAGYNEQFF
DNA: TGTGCCAGCGGCCTAGCGGGATACAATGAGCAGTTCTTC

J: TRBJ2-7
D: .
size: .
V: TRBV10-1
CDR3: CASSESGALDEQYF
DNA: TGCGCCAGCAGTGAGTCGGGGGCATTAGACGAGCAGTACTTC

J: TRBJ1-3
D: .
size: .
V: TRBV5-6
CDR3: CASSQGSHRNTIYF
DNA: TGTGCCAGCAGCCAGGGGAGCCACCGAAACACCATATATTTT

J: TRBJ1-3
D: .
size: .
V: TRBV7-2
CDR3: CASSLVYSLVSGNTIYF
DNA: TGTGCCAGCAGCTTAGTGTACAGTTTGGTCTCTGGAAACACCATATATTTT

J: TRBJ1-1
D: .
size: .
V: TRBV19
CDR3: CASSIVSGTEAFF
DNA: TGTGCCAGTAGTATTGTCTCGGGGACTGAAGCTTTCTTT

J: TRBJ1-1
D: TRBD1
size: few
V: TRBV13
CDR3: CASSRGQPNTEAFF
DNA: TGTGCCAGCAGCAGGGGACAGCCAAACACTGAAGCTTTCTTT

J: TRBJ2-1
D: TRBD2
size: .
V: TRBV20-1
CDR3: CSASSVTSGTDEQFF
DNA: TGCAGTGCTAGTTCTGTGACTAGCGGTACTGATGAGCAGTTCTTC